One sample yielded the 31 T cell receptor beta chains listed below, sequenced in a study of blood T cell repertoires in COVID-19. Sequencing was performed with immunoSEQ multiplex PCR; in TCRdb, only in-frame clones are kept and a portion is missing. The sample carries a few hundred thousand clones, around 84% recorded once. The sample was peripheral blood. The receptor set was obtained from a woman between 35 and 50 years old who had recovered from COVID-19.

V is TRBV5-6 and J is TRBJ1-1; D uncertain. The V and J ends lost 4 bases and 1 base respectively, with 11 bases between them. The germline V gene encodes CDR1 SGHDT and CDR2 YYEEEE. The CDR3 spans 14 residues. CDR3 DNA: TGTGCCAGCAGCCGGGTCGAGCGGAACACTGAAGCTTTCTTT. It translates to CASSRVERNTEAFF.

This chain connects TRBV27 to TRBJ1-4; a possible D gene is TRBD1 (6 bases). V lost 5 bases and J 8 bases, leaving 18 bases between the germline ends. CDR1 and CDR2 (germline): MNHEY, SMNVEV (reference sequence). The CDR3 is 15 amino acids. The chain's CDR3 is CASSTTTGYQEKLFF. For the CDR3, the DNA is TGTGCCAGCAGTACAACGACAGGTTACCAAGAAAAACTGTTTTTT.

The rearrangement joins TRBV13 to TRBJ2-5; the match to TRBD1 covers 7 bases. This CDR3 is 17 amino acids long. The ends lost 2 bases at V and 4 bases at J; junction bases unmatched: 13. The germline V gene has CDR1 PRHDT and CDR2 FYEKMQ (reference sequence). The CDR3, as DNA: TGTGCCAGCAGCTTAAAAGGACAGGATGGATGGGTAGAGACCCAGTACTTC. This sequence encodes CASSLKGQDGWVETQYF.

The V gene is TRBV18, the J gene TRBJ1-2; 9 bases agree with TRBD1. Germline V gene data show CDR1 as KGHSH and CDR2 as LQKENI. CDR3 size: 14 residues. V was pared by 3 bases and J by 6 bases, with 5 bases of the junction left unmatched. CDR3 DNA sequence: TGTGCCAGCTCACCCGGGACAGGGAATAATGGCTACACCTTC. The encoded protein is CASSPGTGNNGYTF.

The rearrangement joins TRBV7-9 to TRBJ1-5, with 10 bases identical to TRBD1. This CDR3 has 15 amino acids. Unmatched junction bases numbered 5, after V lost 5 bases and J lost 4 bases. Germline CDR1 reads SEHNR; CDR2 reads FQNEAQ (reference sequence). The CDR3 DNA is TGTGCCAGCAGCCGAGGGACAGGGGTGAATCAGCCCCAGCATTTT. It specifies CASSRGTGVNQPQHF.

This sequence joins TRBV5-1 and TRBJ1-2, with TRBD1 matching 7 bases. CDR1 SGHRS and CDR2 YFSETQ come from the germline V gene. Germline trimming cut 6 bases from V and 4 bases from J; bases unmatched to any gene: 12. This CDR3 region has 15 residues. CDR3 DNA: TGCGCCAGCACCCTGTTACCCACAGGGGCCTATGGCTACACCTTC. Translated, it gives CASTLLPTGAYGYTF.

This chain uses TRBV15 with TRBJ1-4; 8 positions agree with TRBD1. The CDR3 consists of 15 residues. With V trimmed by 0 bases and J by 7 bases, 4 bases remained unmatched. Germline values: CDR1 LNHNV, CDR2 YYDKDF (reference sequence). The CDR3 is CATSRDQGAGEKLFF. As DNA, the CDR3 is TGTGCCACCAGCAGAGATCAGGGGGCTGGTGAAAAACTGTTTTTT. The full variable domain, in which reference TRBV15 and TRBJ1-4 provide the parts outside the CDR3, is DAMVIQNPRYQVTQFGKPVTLSCSQTLNHNVMYWYQQKSSQAPKLLFHYYDKDFNNEADTPDNFQSRRPNTSFCFLDIRSPGLGDTAMYLCATSRDQGAGEKLFFGSGTQLSVL.

The CDR3 spells CASSSRGQGELFF. Here the CDR3 DNA reads TGTGCCAGCAGCAGCAGGGGGCAGGGGGAGCTGTTTTTT. V and J are TRBV6-5 and TRBJ2-2; 8 nucleotides agree with TRBD1. Unmatched junction bases numbered 5, after V lost 6 bases and J lost 8 bases. The CDR3 is 13 residues long. Germline CDR1 is MNHEY and CDR2 is SVGAGI.

The genes are TRBV28 and TRBJ2-2, with D tentatively TRBD2 (6 bases). Germline CDR1 MDHEN, CDR2 SYDVKM. The CDR3 consists of 14 residues. The V end was cut by 6 bases, the J end by 0 bases, with 8 bases between. CDR3 nucleotide sequence: TGTGCCAGCAGAAGGAGGGCGAACACCGGGGAGCTGTTTTTT. It encodes CASRRRANTGELFF.

The rearrangement joins TRBV30 to TRBJ1-6; no reliable D call. Between the trimmed V and J ends, which lost 7 bases and 4 bases, there was a span of 14 bases. The CDR3 is 14 amino acids. CDR1 and CDR2 (germline): GTSNPN, SVGIG (reference sequence). In DNA form, the CDR3 reads TGTGCCTCCAGGACCGCGGGGTATAATTCACCCCTCCACTTT. It yields the protein CASRTAGYNSPLHF.

This chain joins TRBV6-5 and TRBJ2-3, with TRBD2 matching 15 bases. V was clipped by 6 bases and J by 4 bases; unmatched bases: 2. The length of the CDR3 is 15 residues. Germline assignment: CDR1 MNHEY and CDR2 SVGAGI. As DNA, the CDR3 is TGTGCCAGCAGAGGACTAGCGGGGGGGCCAGATACGCAGTATTTT. This encodes CASRGLAGGPDTQYF.

The V gene is TRBV2, the J gene TRBJ1-1; possible D gene TRBD1, 6 bases. The germline CDR1 and CDR2 sequences are SNHLY and FYNNEI. Deletions cut 8 bases from V and 4 bases from J, with 11 bases between. The length of the CDR3 is 12 residues. The CDR3 sequence is CASGGRGTEAFF. In DNA form, the CDR3 reads TGTGCCAGCGGGGGCAGGGGCACTGAAGCTTTCTTT.

V and J are TRBV28 and TRBJ1-1, with D hard to call. CDR3 size: 16 residues. The germline V gene has CDR1 MDHEN and CDR2 SYDVKM. Trimming left V 9 bases short and J 3 bases short, with 23 bases between. CDR3 bases: TGTGCCAGGCCAAGCTGGCCCCACCTGAGGGACACTGAAGCTTTCTTT. It specifies CARPSWPHLRDTEAFF.

The V call is TRBV27, the J call TRBJ1-1; no clear D gene. Germline lookup yields CDR1 MNHEY and CDR2 SMNVEV (reference sequence). V gave up 4 bases and J gave up 6 bases, with 18 bases separating them. There are 15 residues in the CDR3. CDR3 in DNA: TGTGCCAGCAGTTCCGACCTTAAAGAGGCACCTGAAGCTTTCTTT. It translates to CASSSDLKEAPEAFF.

This clone was found many times. This chain links TRBV5-3 with TRBJ2-6; D is undetermined. TRBV5-3 belongs to the ORF category, with a function that is uncertain. The germline V and J ends were trimmed by 4 bases and 8 bases, with 13 bases remaining between them. The CDR3 runs 14 residues. The CDR3 spells CARSLVKRSNVLTF. DNA of the CDR3: TGTGCCAGAAGCCTTGTAAAACGGTCCAACGTCCTGACTTTC.

CDR3 bases: TGCGCCAGCAGCCAAGATTCGCAGCGACCCGATGGCTACACCTTC. Its translation is CASSQDSQRPDGYTF. This chain joins TRBV4-1 and TRBJ1-2, with D uncertain. The V end was cut by 0 bases, the J end by 6 bases, with 14 bases between. This CDR3 contains 15 residues. The germline V gene encodes CDR1 MGHRA and CDR2 YSYEKL.

This clone was picked up one time. The chain couples TRBV9 to TRBJ1-4, with D perhaps TRBD1 (6 bases). The V gene's germline CDR1 is SGDLS and CDR2 YYNGEE. The CDR3 has 14 amino acids. Trimming pared 4 bases from V and 4 bases from J, leaving 11 bases between. CDR3 DNA sequence: TGTGCCAGCAGCATACAGGGAGATAATGAAAAACTGTTTTTT. Protein product: CASSIQGDNEKLFF.

This sequence joins TRBV9 and TRBJ2-2; 8 bases line up with TRBD1. The length of the CDR3 is 16 residues. J lost 7 bases, V lost 2 bases, and 10 bases had no gene match. CDR1 SGDLS and CDR2 YYNGEE come from the germline V gene. CDR3 protein: CASSVAGQGAGGELFF. The CDR3, as DNA: TGTGCCAGCAGCGTTGCCGGGCAGGGGGCAGGCGGGGAGCTGTTTTTT.

The gene calls are TRBV6-5 and TRBJ2-7; 9 bases are shared with TRBD1. This CDR3 region has 15 residues. Germline lookup yields CDR1 MNHEY and CDR2 SVGAGI. V shed 0 bases, J shed 2 bases, and the junction held 2 bases outside the gene matches. CDR3 nucleotide sequence: TGTGCCAGCAGTTACTCGACAGGGGGGACCTACGAGCAGTACTTC. This gives the protein CASSYSTGGTYEQYF.

V is TRBV7-2 and J is TRBJ2-5; 10 nucleotides line up with TRBD2. The CDR3 contains 14 residues. J gave up 3 bases and V 5 bases, and 3 bases lay outside the gene matches. The germline V gene encodes CDR1 SGHTA and CDR2 FQGNSA. The CDR3 region has the DNA TGTGCCAGCAGCCGGACTAGCGGAGAAGAGACCCAGTACTTC. Amino acid sequence: CASSRTSGEETQYF.

The gene calls are TRBV30 and TRBJ2-5, with 12 positions matching TRBD2. Germline trimming cut 1 base from V and 2 bases from J; bases unmatched to any gene: 2. CDR1 and CDR2 from the germline V gene are GTSNPN and SVGIG (reference sequence). The length of the CDR3 is 15 residues. The CDR3 spells CAWSDGLAGQETQYF. The CDR3 DNA follows: TGTGCCTGGAGTGATGGACTAGCGGGGCAAGAGACCCAGTACTTC.

The rearrangement uses TRBV11-3 and TRBJ1-6; D uncertain. There are 13 residues in the CDR3. Germline loops: CDR1 SGHNT, CDR2 YENEEA. V was cut by 2 bases and J by 8 bases, with 7 bases left in between. The CDR3 spells CASSLRTDSPLHF. The CDR3 coding sequence is TGTGCCAGCAGCTTACGTACGGATTCACCCCTCCACTTT.

The chain links TRBV10-1 to TRBJ1-3; D is possibly TRBD1 (5 bases). The CDR3 consists of 15 residues. V was shortened by 6 bases and J by 0 bases, with 12 bases between the two germline ends. Germline V gene lookup returns CDR1 WNHNN and CDR2 SYGVQD (reference sequence). The CDR3 DNA follows: TGCGCCAGCAGCCCGGACACGGTCTCTGGAAACACCATATATTTT. This codes for CASSPDTVSGNTIYF.

About this clone itself: Other DNA variants within this sample encode the same CDR3. The chain uses TRBV5-1 and TRBJ2-2; tentative D call: TRBD1 (6 bases). Trimming pared 0 bases from V and 6 bases from J, leaving 12 bases between. This CDR3 region has 15 residues. Germline CDR1 reads SGHRS; CDR2 reads YFSETQ. CDR3 in DNA: TGCGCCAGCAGCTTGGCCGGGCAGGGGTCCGGGGAGCTGTTTTTT. It codes for CASSLAGQGSGELFF.

The chain employs TRBV28 and TRBJ2-1; D possibly corresponds to TRBD2 (6 bases). V was cut by 4 bases and J by 0 bases, with 13 bases left in between. The CDR3 has 16 residues. The germline V gene encodes CDR1 MDHEN and CDR2 SYDVKM. The DNA of the CDR3 is TGTGCCAGCAGTTCCCCCGGGGGACTCTCCTACAATGAGCAGTTCTTC. Translated, it gives CASSSPGGLSYNEQFF.

The chain uses TRBV6-5 and TRBJ1-1; no clear D gene. Germline CDR1 reads MNHEY; CDR2 reads SVGAGI. The CDR3 extends over 11 amino acids. V was shortened by 5 bases and J by 3 bases, with 4 bases between the two germline ends. The CDR3 sequence is CASSLYTEAFF. CDR3 nucleotide sequence: TGTGCCAGCAGTCTCTACACTGAAGCTTTCTTT.

The chain recombines TRBV29-1 with TRBJ2-5; 7 bases map to TRBD2. This CDR3 comprises 14 residues. The germline gives CDR1 SQVTM, CDR2 ANQGSEA. The J segment lost 5 bases and the V segment lost 3 bases, leaving 9 bases of the junction unmatched. The CDR3 nucleotides are TGCAGCGTTGACTGGACTAGTGGGGACGAGACCCAGTACTTC. Translation: CSVDWTSGDETQYF.

V gene TRBV28 combines with J gene TRBJ2-3; D is possibly TRBD1 (6 bases). Looked up from germline, CDR1 is MDHEN and CDR2 is SYDVKM. Trimming stripped 2 bases from V and 4 bases from J, with 13 bases between. This CDR3 has 15 residues. CDR3 sequence: CASSLRGSGADTQYF. DNA for the CDR3: TGTGCCAGCAGTTTAAGGGGGAGTGGCGCAGATACGCAGTATTTT.

Worth noting for this clone: The same CDR3 is also encoded by other DNA sequences in this sample. This sequence joins TRBV12-3 or TRBV12-4 and TRBJ1-2; D remains ambiguous. V shed 5 bases and J shed 4 bases, with 5 bases lying between them. CDR3 length equals 11 residues. The CDR3 region has the DNA TGTGCCAGCAGTAGCGGCTATGGCTACACCTTC. It specifies CASSSGYGYTF.

The chain has TRBV23-1 and TRBJ1-2, with a weak D call TRBD1 (5 bases). TRBV23-1 is identified as an open reading frame with a role that is uncertain. Trimming took 2 bases from V and 5 from J, leaving 18 bases between them. CDR3 length: 16 amino acids. The CDR3 is CASSQGSIGAAYGYTF. The CDR3 DNA reads as TGCGCCAGCAGTCAAGGATCTATAGGGGCCGCATATGGCTACACCTTC.

V and J are TRBV9 and TRBJ1-2, with TRBD1 as a possible D gene (6 bases). Germline CDR1 and CDR2: SGDLS and YYNGEE. V gave up 7 bases and J gave up 2 bases, with 15 bases separating them. The CDR3 runs to 14 residues. CDR3 in amino acids: CASSAQGQNYGYTF. The DNA for the CDR3 is TGTGCCAGCTCCGCACAGGGACAAAACTATGGCTACACCTTC. Combining the CDR3 with reference TRBV9 and TRBJ1-2 gives the whole variable domain DSGVTQTPKHLITATGQRVTLRCSPRSGDLSVYWYQQSLDQGLQFLIQYYNGEERAKGNILERFSAQQFPDLHSELNLSSLELGDSALYFCASSAQGQNYGYTFGSGTRLTVV.